The following is a TCR beta chain sequence with its context. Antigen unknown. The sample originates from a study of identical twins. TCRdb reanalysed the 5' RACE reads using MiXCR and keeps one entry per CDR3 protein. The data show about 1.7 million distinct CDR3 sequences, roughly 35% seen once. Study results and caveats: Partly confounded zero-insertion analyses could result from invariant MAIT and iNKT cells. The more abundant beta clonotypes in cord blood had fewer insertions, and memory repertoires did not show this. Instead of following the same donors, the conclusions were based on cross-sectional statistical analysis.

V gave up 0 bases and J gave up 6 bases, with 11 bases separating them. The germline V gene encodes CDR1 DFQATT and CDR2 SNEGSKA (reference sequence). The CDR3 consists of 13 residues. This rearrangement joins TRBV20-1 to TRBJ1-2; D is uncertain. The TCR originated in a newborn girl in good health. Sequenced input: cord blood. CDR3 loop: CSARDGGSHGYTF. The CDR3 DNA is TGCAGTGCTAGAGATGGAGGGTCCCATGGCTACACCTTC.